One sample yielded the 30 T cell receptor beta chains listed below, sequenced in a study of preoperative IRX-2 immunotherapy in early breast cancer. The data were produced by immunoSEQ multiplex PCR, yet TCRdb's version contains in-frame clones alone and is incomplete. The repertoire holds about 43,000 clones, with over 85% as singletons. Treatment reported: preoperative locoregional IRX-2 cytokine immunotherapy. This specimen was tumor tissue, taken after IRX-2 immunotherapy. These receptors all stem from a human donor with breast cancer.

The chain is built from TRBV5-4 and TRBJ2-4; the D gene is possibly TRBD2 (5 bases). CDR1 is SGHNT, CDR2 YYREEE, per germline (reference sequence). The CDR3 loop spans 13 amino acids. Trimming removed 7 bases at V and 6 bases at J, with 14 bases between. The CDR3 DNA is TGTGCCAGCGGTGCGGGTGCAGGAAACATTCAGTACTTC. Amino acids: CASGAGAGNIQYF.

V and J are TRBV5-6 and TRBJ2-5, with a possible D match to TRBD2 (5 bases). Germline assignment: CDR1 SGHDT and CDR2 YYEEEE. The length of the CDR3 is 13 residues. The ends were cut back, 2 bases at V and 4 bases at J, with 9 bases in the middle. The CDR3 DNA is TGTGCCAGCAGCTTAAGAGGGTTAGAGACCCAGTACTTC. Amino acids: CASSLRGLETQYF.

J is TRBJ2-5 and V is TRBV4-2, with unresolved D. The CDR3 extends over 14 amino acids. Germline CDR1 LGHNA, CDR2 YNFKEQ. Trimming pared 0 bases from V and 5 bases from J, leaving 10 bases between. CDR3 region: CASSQDSNMETQYF. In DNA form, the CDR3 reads TGTGCCAGCAGCCAAGATAGCAATATGGAGACCCAGTACTTC.

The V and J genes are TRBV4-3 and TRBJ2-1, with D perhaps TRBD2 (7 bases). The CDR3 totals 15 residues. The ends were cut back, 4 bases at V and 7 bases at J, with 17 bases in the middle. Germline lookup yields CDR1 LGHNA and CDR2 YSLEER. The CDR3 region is CASSPLGRGGNEQFF. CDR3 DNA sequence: TGCGCCAGCAGCCCTTTAGGGAGGGGGGGGAATGAGCAGTTCTTC.

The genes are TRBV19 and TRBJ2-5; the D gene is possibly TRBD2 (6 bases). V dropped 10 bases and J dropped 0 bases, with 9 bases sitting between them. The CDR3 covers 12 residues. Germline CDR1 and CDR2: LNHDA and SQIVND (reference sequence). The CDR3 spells CATRDYQETQYF. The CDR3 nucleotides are TGTGCCACCCGGGACTACCAAGAGACCCAGTACTTC. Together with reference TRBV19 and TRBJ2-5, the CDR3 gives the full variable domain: DGGITQSPKYLFRKEGQNVTLSCEQNLNHDAMYWYRQDPGQGLRLIYYSQIVNDFQKGDIAEGYSVSREKKESFPLTVTSAQKNPTAFYLCATRDYQETQYFGPGTRLLVL.

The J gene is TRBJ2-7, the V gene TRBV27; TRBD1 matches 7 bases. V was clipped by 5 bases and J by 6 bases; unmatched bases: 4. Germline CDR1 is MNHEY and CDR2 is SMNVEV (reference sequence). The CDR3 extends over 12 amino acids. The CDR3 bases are TGTGCCAGCAGTGTTACAGGGGCCGAGCAGTACTTC. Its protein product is CASSVTGAEQYF.

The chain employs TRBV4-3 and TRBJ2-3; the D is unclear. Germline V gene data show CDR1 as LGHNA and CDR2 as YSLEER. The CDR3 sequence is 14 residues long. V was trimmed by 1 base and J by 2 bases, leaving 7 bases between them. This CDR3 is CASSQGPATDTQYF. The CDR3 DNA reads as TGCGCCAGCAGCCAAGGCCCAGCCACAGATACGCAGTATTTT.

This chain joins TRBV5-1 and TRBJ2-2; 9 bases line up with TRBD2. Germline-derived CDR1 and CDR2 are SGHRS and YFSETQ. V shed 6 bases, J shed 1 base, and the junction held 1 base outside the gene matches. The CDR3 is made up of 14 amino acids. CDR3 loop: CASKAGGNTGELFF. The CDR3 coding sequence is TGCGCCAGCAAAGCGGGGGGGAACACCGGGGAGCTGTTTTTT.

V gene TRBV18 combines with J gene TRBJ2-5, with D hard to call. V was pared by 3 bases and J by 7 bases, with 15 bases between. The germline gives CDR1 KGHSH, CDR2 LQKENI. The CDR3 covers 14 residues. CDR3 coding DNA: TGTGCCAGCTCACCGGGTTACACCCTTACGACCCAGTACTTC. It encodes CASSPGYTLTTQYF.

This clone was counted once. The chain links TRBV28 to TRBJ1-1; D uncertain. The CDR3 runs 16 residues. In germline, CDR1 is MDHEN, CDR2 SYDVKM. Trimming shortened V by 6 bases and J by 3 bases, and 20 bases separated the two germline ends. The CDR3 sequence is CASRYLGLTDHTEAFF. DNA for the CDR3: TGTGCCAGCAGGTACCTAGGGTTAACAGACCACACTGAAGCTTTCTTT.

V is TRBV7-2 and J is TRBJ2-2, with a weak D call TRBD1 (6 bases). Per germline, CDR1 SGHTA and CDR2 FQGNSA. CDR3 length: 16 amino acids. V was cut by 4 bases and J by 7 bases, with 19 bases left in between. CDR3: CASSSTGGVLGGELFF. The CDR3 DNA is TGTGCCAGCAGCTCTACTGGGGGCGTCCTCGGCGGGGAGCTGTTTTTT.

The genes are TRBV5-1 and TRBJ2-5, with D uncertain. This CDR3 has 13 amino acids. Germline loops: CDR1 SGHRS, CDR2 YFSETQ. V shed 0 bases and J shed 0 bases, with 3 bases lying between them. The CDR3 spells CASSLEHQETQYF. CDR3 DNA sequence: TGCGCCAGCAGCTTGGAACACCAAGAGACCCAGTACTTC.

In nucleotides, the CDR3 is TGTGCCAGCAATAAGGACAGGGGGCGCAATCAGCCCCAGCATTTT. Translated, it gives CASNKDRGRNQPQHF. The J gene is TRBJ1-5, the V gene TRBV6-1; 11 bases line up with TRBD1. This CDR3 is built from 15 residues. The V gene end was trimmed by 7 bases and the J gene end by 2 bases; junction bases not matched to a gene: 4. Germline V gene lookup returns CDR1 MNHNS and CDR2 SASEGT.

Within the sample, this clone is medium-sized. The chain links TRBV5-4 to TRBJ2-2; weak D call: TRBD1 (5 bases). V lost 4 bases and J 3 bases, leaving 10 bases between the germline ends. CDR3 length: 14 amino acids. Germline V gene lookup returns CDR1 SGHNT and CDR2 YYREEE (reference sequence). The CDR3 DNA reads TGTGCCAGCAGCCCAAAAGGGGACACCGGGGAGCTGTTTTTT. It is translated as CASSPKGDTGELFF. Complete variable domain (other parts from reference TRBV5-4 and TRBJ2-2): ETGVTQSPTHLIKTRGQQVTLRCSSQSGHNTVSWYQQALGQGPQFIFQYYREEENGRGNFPPRFSGLQFPNYSSELNVNALELDDSALYLCASSPKGDTGELFFGEGSRLTVL.

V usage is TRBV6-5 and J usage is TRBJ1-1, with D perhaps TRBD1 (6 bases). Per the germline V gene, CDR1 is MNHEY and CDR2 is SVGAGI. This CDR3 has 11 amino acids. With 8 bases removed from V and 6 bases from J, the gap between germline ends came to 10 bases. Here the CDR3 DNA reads TGTGCCAGCTTCAGGGGCGCTGAAGCTTTCTTT. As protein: CASFRGAEAFF.

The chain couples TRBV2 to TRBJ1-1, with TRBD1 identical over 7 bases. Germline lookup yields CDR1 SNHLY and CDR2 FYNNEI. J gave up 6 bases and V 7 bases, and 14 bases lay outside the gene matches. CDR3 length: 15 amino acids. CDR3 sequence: CASTFQGGGWAEAFF. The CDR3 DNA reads TGTGCCAGCACCTTTCAGGGGGGGGGTTGGGCTGAAGCTTTCTTT.

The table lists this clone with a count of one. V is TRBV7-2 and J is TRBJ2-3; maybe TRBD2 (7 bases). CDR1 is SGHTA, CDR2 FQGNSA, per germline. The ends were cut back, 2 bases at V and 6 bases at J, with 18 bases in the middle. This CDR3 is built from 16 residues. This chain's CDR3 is CASSLQAGAPVDTQYF. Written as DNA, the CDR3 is TGTGCCAGCAGCTTACAGGCGGGGGCCCCAGTCGATACGCAGTATTTT.

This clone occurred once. In DNA form, the CDR3 reads TGTGCCAGCAGTTACTCGATCAAGGAAACCGGGGAGCTGTTTTTT. Translated, it gives CASSYSIKETGELFF. This sequence joins TRBV6-5 and TRBJ2-2; D gene unclear. Germline V gene lookup returns CDR1 MNHEY and CDR2 SVGAGI. Trimming removed 0 bases from V and 5 bases from J, with 10 bases in between. The length of the CDR3 is 15 residues.

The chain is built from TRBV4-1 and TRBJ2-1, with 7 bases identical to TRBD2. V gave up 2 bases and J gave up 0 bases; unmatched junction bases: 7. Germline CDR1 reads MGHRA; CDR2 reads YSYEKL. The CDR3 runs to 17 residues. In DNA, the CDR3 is TGCGCCAGCAGCCAATGGTCTAGCGGAAACTCCTACAATGAGCAGTTCTTC. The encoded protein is CASSQWSSGNSYNEQFF.

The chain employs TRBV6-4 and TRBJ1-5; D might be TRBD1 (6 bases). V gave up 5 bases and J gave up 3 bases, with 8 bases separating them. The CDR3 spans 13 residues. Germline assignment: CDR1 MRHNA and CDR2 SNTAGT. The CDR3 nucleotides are TGTGCCAGCAGTCCAGGGGCCAATCAGCCCCAGCATTTT. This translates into CASSPGANQPQHF.

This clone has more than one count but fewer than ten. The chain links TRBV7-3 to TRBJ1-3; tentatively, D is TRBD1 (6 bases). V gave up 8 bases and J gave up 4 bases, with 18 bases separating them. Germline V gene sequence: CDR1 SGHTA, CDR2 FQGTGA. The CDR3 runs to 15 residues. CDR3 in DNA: TGTGCCAGCTCCCCAGGGGCGGAAAGGGGAAACACCATATATTTT. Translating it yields CASSPGAERGNTIYF.

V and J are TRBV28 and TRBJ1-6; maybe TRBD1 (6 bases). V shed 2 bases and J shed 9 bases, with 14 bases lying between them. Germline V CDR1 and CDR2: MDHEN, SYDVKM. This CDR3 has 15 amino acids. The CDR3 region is CASSLGNRVGSPLHF. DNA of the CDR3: TGTGCCAGCAGTTTAGGGAACAGGGTCGGTTCACCCCTCCACTTT.

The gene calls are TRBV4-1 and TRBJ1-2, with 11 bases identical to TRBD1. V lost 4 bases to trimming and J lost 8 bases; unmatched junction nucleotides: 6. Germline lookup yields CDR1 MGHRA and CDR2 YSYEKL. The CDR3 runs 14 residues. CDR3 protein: CASSPDRGRRGYTF. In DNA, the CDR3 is TGCGCCAGCAGCCCGGACAGGGGGCGCAGGGGCTACACCTTC.

Here the CDR3 reads CASSQDGRGGQPQHF. The CDR3 nucleotides read TGTGCCAGCAGCCAAGATGGTAGGGGAGGCCAGCCCCAGCATTTT. The rearrangement uses TRBV4-2 and TRBJ1-5, with D tentatively TRBD1 (5 bases). The CDR3 runs to 15 residues. With 0 bases removed from V and 7 bases from J, the gap between germline ends came to 13 bases. In germline, CDR1 is LGHNA, CDR2 YNFKEQ.

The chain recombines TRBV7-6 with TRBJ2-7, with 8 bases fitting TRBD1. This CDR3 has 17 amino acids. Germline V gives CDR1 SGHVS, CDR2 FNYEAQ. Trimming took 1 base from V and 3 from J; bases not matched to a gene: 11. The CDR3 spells CASSLGDRTGPGYEQYF. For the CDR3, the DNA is TGTGCCAGCAGCTTAGGAGACCGGACAGGGCCAGGCTACGAGCAGTACTTC.

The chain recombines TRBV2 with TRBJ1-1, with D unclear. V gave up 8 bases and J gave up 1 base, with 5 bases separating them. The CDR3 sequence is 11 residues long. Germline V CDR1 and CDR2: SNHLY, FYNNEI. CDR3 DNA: TGTGCCAGCGTGAAGAACACTGAAGCTTTCTTT. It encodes CASVKNTEAFF.

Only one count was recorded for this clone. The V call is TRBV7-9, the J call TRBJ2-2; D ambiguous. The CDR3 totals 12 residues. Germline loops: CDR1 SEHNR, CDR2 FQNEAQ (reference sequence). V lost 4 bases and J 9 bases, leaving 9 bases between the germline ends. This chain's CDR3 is CASSSTLRELFF. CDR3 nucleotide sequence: TGTGCCAGCAGCTCGACCCTCAGGGAGCTGTTTTTT.

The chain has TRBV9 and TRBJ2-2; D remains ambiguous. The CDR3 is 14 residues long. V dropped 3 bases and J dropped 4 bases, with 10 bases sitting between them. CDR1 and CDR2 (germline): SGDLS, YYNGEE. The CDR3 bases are TGTGCCAGCAGCGGCGCCCTTTTCACCGGGGAGCTGTTTTTT. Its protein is CASSGALFTGELFF.

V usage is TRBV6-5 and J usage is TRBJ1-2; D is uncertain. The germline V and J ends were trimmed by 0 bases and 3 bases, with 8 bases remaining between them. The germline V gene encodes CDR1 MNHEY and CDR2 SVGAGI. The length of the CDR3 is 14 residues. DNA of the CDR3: TGTGCCAGCAGTTACTCCCCGGGTTACTATGGCTACACCTTC. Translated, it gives CASSYSPGYYGYTF.

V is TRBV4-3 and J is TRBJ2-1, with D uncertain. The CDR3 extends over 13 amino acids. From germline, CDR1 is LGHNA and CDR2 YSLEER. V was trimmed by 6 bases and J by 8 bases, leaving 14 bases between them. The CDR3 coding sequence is TGCGCCAGCAGTTTCCAGTCCGCCGATGAGCAGTTCTTC. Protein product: CASSFQSADEQFF.